What follows is one TCR beta chain and its context. The data originate from a study of regulatory T cells in long-lasting Graves disease. Construction of the TCR beta libraries employed iRepertoire HTBI primers in conjunction with Arm-PCR of CDR3 regions. TCRdb independently ran MiXCR on the multiplex PCR reads; one entry per CDR3 protein. The data hold some 500,000 distinct CDR3 sequences, with about 15% observed a single time. Regarding time point: newly diagnosed GD, antithyroid drugs for less than 3 months. PBMCs provided the RNA from which the TCR library was made. CDR1 is SGHRS and CDR2 is YFSETQ in the germline V gene. J was trimmed by 6 bases and V by 0 bases; bases with no gene match: 7. The CDR3 spans 15 residues. The sample also formed part of further work on T cells in Graves' hyperthyroidism and ophthalmopathy.

Here the sequenced sample was peripheral blood mononuclear cells (PBMCs), taken at new diagnosis, from a patient treated with antithyroid drugs. The chain couples TRBV5-1 to TRBJ1-2; 8 nucleotides line up with TRBD1. The receptor was derived from a middle-aged woman with Graves disease. CDR3 DNA: TGCGCCAGCAGCTTGGTTCAGGGGGCCGTGGATGGCTACACCTTC. Protein product: CASSLVQGAVDGYTF.